This TCR beta chain was identified in a study of blood T cells in healthy people across ages. Notes on the study in general: In the absence of known donor CMV status, changes in expanded clonotypes were possibly confounded. It was held that the diversity estimates obtained from one million T cells were underestimates. Age advanced and TCR beta diversity per million T cells fell, roughly linearly.

Trimming pared 7 bases from V and 2 bases from J, leaving 10 bases between. There are 12 residues in the CDR3. Germline CDR1 is SGHRS and CDR2 is YFSETQ. With regard to this clonotype: Its cognate antigen is unknown.

A sample-barcoded 5' primer and a J-beta primer mix were used in a second PCR of roughly 6 to 11 cycles. Each CDR3 protein gets one entry after TCRdb re-called the 5' RACE reads with MiXCR. The data show roughly 410,000 distinct CDR3 sequences, more than 45% seen once. The source is a man in his 60s in good health. Input material: blood. The genes are TRBV5-1 and TRBJ2-7; TRBD1 is a possible D gene (6 bases). The CDR3 loop reads CASPQGTYEQYF. As DNA, the CDR3 is TGCGCCAGCCCACAGGGAACCTACGAGCAGTACTTC.